The T cell receptor beta chain described here comes from a study of Ad26.COV2.S vaccination and SARS-CoV-2 variants (dated by TCRdb to 2020 to 2023). Regarding the complete study: Donors in the vaccine arm were drawn from COV1001, a multicentre, randomized, double-blind, placebo-controlled phase I-IIa trial testing Ad26.COV2.S in healthy adults. Ad26.COV2.S was administered intramuscularly at 5 x 10^10 or 1 x 10^11 viral particles, either as a single shot or as two shots given 56 days apart. Sequencing of the TCRbeta repertoire served to evaluate the specificity and breadth of SARS-CoV-2-reactive T cell receptors following Ad26.COV2.S vaccination. A total of approximately 30 samples were included in the TCR-sequenced set, comprising around 20 Ad26.COV2.S vaccine recipients, 5 placebo recipients and 8 SARS-CoV-2 convalescent individuals. Trial participants were randomized into five groups of five: low-dose or high-dose Ad26.COV2.S given once or twice, or placebo on both occasions. Throughout the experiments and outcome assessment, investigators stayed blinded to trial group allocation. Paper-wide results and their limitations: Compared with placebo recipients, Ad26.COV2.S recipients showed higher spike-specific TCR breadth (P = 0.0014). After vaccination, spike-specific CD8+ and CD4+ T cell responses were reported to show substantial breadth. Vaccine and placebo recipients had comparable non-spike TCR breadth, which fits with the vaccine containing only spike. The study was not powered for comparison of responses between vaccine doses or regimens. The authors noted that total T cell responses may have been underestimated by the TCR breadth and depth analyses.

The CDR3 starts with the cysteine, ends with the phenylalanine, and has 16 residues. The DNA shown is the 48-base CDR3, in frame from base 1. Trimming takes 0 bases off V and 5 bases off J; junction bases not matched to a gene: 6. Reading the germline V gene gives CDR1 SGHAT and CDR2 FQNNGV. Points on this clone: Its antigen has not been determined. The sample holds no much larger clone one base away, and base qualities are not on file.

The immunoSEQ Assay was used to sequence TCRbeta CDR3 regions. After extraction, genomic DNA underwent amplification by bias-controlled multiplex PCR, followed by high-throughput sequencing. As for the authors' bioinformatics: To quantify the absolute abundance of each unique TCRbeta CDR3 region, sequences were collapsed and filtered. T cell fraction was estimated by normalization of TCRbeta template counts to usable DNA, with usable DNA being measured through amplification of reference genes present in all nucleated cells. Repertoire TCRs were annotated as SARS-CoV-2-specific when V gene, CDR3 amino acid sequence and J gene were exactly matched to a known reactive TCR set. MIRA supplied the reference SARS-CoV-2 TCR set, which was filtered for enrichment in COVID-19-positive ImmuneCODE repertoires so that public or cross-reactive TCRs were removed. Based on the MIRA antigens, annotated TCRs were further analysed at the level of specific ORF or position within ORF. Breadth was defined as annotated unique rearrangements over total unique productive rearrangements; depth was the summed frequency of those rearrangements. TCR breadth was compared between groups using two-sided Wilcoxon rank-sum tests. The clones in this table, taken by TCRdb from immuneACCESS, are in-frame only. Not every clone is retained; where verified, under half of the shortfall comes from an unresolved V gene, and the cause of the rest is unknown. The V and J calls and clone size were taken over from that table, and D and trimming were inferred from the DNA. The sample table shows roughly 330,000 clones, and roughly nine tenths are seen once. 5.5% of the sample rests with the top ten.

The treatment or condition label, as the study defines it: around 19 received Ad26.COV2.S at low or high dose, single or two shots; roughly 5 received placebo; per-sample allocation not given. Repertoires of vaccine and placebo recipients were sequenced from samples taken on day 63 after the first injection. Between 29 July and 7 August 2020, Cohort 1b enrolled 25 adults aged 18-55 years at one site in Boston, USA. Ad26.COV2.S was a replication-incompetent adenovirus type 26 vector expressing a prefusion-stabilized SARS-CoV-2 spike protein from the original Wuhan strain. The sample consisted of peripheral blood, taken in a trial of Ad26.COV2.S vaccine versus placebo. The receptor was derived from a person between 18 and 60 years old who received the Ad26.COV2.S COVID-19 vaccine or a placebo. The chain joins TRBV11-2 to TRBJ1-4; 7 nucleotides in the junction match TRBD1. At the DNA level, the sequence is TGTGCCAGCAGCTTAGAGGTGGGACAGATAAATGAAAAACTGTTTTTT. Its protein reads: CASSLEVGQINEKLFF.